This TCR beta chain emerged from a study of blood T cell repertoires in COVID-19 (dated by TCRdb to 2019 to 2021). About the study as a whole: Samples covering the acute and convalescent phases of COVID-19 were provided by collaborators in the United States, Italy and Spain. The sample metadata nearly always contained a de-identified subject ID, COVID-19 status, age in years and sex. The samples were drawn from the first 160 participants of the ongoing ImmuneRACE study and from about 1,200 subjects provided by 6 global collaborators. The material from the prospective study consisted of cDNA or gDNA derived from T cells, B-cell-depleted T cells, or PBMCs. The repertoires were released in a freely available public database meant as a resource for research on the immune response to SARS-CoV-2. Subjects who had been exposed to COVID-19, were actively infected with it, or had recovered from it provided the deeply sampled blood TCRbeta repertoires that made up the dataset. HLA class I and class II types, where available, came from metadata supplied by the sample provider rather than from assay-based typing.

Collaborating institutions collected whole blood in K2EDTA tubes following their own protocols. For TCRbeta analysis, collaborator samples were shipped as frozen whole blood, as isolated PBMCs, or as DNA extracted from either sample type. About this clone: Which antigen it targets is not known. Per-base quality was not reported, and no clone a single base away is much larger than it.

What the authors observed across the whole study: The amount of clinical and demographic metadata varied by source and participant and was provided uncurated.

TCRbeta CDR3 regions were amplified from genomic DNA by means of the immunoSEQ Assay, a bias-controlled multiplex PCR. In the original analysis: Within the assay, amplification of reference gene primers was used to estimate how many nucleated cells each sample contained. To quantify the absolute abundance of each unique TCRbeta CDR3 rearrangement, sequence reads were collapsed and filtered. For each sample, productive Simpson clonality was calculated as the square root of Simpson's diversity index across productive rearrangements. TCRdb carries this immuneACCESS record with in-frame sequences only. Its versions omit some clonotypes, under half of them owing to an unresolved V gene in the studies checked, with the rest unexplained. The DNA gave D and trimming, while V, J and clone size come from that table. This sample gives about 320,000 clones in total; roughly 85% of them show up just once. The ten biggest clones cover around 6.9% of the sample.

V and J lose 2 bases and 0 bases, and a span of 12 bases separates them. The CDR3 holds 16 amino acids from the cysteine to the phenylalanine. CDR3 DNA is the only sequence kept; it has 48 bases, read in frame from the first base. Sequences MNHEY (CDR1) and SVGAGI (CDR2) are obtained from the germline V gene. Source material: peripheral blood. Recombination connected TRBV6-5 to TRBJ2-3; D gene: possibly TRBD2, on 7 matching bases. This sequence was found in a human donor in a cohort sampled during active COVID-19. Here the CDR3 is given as CASSYKGGISTDTQYF. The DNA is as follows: TGTGCCAGCAGTTACAAGGGGGGGATAAGCACAGATACGCAGTATTTT.